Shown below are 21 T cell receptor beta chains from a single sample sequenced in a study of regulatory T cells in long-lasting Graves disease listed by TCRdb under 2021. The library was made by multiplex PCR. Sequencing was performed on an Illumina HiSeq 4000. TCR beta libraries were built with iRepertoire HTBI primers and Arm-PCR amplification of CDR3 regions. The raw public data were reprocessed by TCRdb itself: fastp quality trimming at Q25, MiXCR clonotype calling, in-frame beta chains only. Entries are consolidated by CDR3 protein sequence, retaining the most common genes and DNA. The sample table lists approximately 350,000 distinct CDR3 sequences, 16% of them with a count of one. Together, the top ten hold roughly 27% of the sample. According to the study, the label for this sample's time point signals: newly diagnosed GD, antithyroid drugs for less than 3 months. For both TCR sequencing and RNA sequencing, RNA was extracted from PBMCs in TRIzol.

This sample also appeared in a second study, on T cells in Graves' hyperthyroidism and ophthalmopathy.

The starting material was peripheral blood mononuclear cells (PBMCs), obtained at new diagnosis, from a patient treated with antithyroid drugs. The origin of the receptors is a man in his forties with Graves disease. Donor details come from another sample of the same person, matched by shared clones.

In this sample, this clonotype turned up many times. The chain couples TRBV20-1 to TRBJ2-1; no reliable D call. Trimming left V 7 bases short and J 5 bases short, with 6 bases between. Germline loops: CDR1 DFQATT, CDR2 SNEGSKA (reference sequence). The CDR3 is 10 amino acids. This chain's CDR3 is CSGGNNEQFF. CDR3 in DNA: TGCAGTGGCGGCAACAATGAGCAGTTCTTC.

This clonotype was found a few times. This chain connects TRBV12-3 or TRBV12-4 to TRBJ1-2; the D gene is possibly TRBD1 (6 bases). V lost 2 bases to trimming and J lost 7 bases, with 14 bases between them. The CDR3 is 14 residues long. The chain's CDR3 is CASSLWTAGSGYTF. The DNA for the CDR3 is TGTGCCAGCAGTTTATGGACAGCTGGAAGTGGCTACACCTTC.

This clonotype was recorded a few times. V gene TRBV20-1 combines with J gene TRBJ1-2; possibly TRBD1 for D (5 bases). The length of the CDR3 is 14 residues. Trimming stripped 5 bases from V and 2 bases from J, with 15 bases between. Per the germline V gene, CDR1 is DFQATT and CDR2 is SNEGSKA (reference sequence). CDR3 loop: CSAGTVGRNYGYTF. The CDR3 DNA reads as TGCAGTGCTGGGACCGTAGGACGGAACTATGGCTACACCTTC.

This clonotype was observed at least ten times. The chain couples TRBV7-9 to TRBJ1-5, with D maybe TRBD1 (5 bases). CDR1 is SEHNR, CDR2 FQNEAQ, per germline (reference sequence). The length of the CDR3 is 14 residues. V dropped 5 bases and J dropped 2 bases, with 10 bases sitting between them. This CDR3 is CASSASGGNQPQHF. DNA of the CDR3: TGTGCCAGCAGCGCATCGGGGGGCAATCAGCCCCAGCATTTT. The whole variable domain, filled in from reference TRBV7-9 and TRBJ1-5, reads DTGVSQNPRHKITKRGQNVTFRCDPISEHNRLYWYRQTLGQGPEFLTYFQNEAQLEKSRLLSDRFSAERPKGSFSTLEIQRTEQGDSAMYLCASSASGGNQPQHFGDGTRLSIL.

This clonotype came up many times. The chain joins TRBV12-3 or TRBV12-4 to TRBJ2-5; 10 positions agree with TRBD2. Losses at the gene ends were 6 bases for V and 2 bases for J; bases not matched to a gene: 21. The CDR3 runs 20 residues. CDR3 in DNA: TGTGCCAGCAGCCGAGCCGCGAGCGGGAGGGCAGGATCAGGGCAAGAGACCCAGTACTTC. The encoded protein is CASSRAASGRAGSGQETQYF.

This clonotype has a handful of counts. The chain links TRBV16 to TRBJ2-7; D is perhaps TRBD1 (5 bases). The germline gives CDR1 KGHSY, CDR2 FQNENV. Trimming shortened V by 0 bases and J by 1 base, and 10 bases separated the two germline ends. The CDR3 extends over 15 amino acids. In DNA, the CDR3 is TGTGCCAGCAGCCAATCTTCAGGGATTTCCTACGAGCAGTACTTC. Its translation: CASSQSSGISYEQYF.

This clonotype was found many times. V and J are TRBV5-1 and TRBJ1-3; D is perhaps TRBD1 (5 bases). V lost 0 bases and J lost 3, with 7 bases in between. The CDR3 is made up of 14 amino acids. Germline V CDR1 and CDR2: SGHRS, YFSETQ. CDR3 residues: CASSLEGFGNTIYF. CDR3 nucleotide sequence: TGCGCCAGCAGCTTGGAGGGGTTTGGAAACACCATATATTTT.

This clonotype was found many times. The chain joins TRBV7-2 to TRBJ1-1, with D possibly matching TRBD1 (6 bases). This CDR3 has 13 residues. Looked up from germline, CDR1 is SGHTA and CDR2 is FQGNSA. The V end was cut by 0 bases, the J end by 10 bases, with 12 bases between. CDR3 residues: CASSLARQGRAFF. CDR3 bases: TGTGCCAGCAGCTTAGCCCGGCAGGGGCGAGCTTTCTTT. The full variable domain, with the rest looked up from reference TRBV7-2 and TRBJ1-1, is GAGVSQSPSNKVTEKGKDVELRCDPISGHTALYWYRQSLGQGLEFLIYFQGNSAPDKSGLPSDRFSAERTGGSVSTLTIQRTQQEDSAVYLCASSLARQGRAFFGQGTRLTVV.

The CDR3 sequence: CASRLRVTAGANVLTF. CDR3 nucleotide sequence: TGCGCCAGCAGGTTAAGGGTAACGGCTGGGGCCAACGTCCTGACTTTC. The rearrangement uses TRBV5-1 and TRBJ2-6, with D unclear. Germline-derived CDR1 and CDR2 are SGHRS and YFSETQ. This CDR3 comprises 16 residues. V was clipped by 5 bases and J by 2 bases, with 14 bases between them.

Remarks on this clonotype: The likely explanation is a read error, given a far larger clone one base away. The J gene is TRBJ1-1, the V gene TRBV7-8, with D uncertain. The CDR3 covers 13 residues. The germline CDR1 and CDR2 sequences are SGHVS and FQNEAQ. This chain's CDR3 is CANSLSWGTEAFF. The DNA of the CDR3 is TGTGCCAACAGCTTAAGTTGGGGCACTGAAGCTTTCTTT.

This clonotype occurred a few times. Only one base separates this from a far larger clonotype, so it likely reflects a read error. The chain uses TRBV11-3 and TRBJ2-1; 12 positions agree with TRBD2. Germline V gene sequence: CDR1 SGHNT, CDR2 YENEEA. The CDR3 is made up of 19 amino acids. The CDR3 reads CASSLVPSGGGGSRETKYF. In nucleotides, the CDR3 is TGTGCCAGCAGCTTAGTCCCTAGCGGGGGGGGCGGGTCTCGGGAGACCAAGTACTTC.

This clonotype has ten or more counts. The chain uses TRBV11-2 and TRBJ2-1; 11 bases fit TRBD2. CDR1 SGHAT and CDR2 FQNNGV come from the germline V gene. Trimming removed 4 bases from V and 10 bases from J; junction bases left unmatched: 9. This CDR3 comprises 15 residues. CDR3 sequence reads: CASSSLAGGRKEQFF. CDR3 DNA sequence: TGTGCCAGCAGCTCGTTAGCGGGGGGGCGTAAAGAGCAGTTCTTC. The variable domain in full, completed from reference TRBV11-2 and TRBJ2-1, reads EAGVAQSPRYKIIEKRQSVAFWCNPISGHATLYWYQQILGQGPKLLIQFQNNGVVDDSQLPKDRFSAERLKGVDSTLKIQPAKLEDSAVYLCASSSLAGGRKEQFFGPGTRLTVL.

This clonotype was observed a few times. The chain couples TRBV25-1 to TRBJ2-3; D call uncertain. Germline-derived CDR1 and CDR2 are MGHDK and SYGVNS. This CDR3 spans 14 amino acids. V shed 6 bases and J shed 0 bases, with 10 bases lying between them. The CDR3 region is CASSAPESTDTQYF. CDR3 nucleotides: TGTGCCAGCAGCGCCCCAGAGAGCACAGATACGCAGTATTTT. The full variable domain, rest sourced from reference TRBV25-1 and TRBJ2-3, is EADIYQTPRYLVIGTGKKITLECSQTMGHDKMYWYQQDPGMELHLIHYSYGVNSTEKGDLSSESTVSRIRTEHFPLTLESARPSHTSQYLCASSAPESTDTQYFGPGTRLTVL.

The CDR3 reads CASSLSRGLGEQYF. CDR3 coding DNA: TGTGCCAGCAGTCTAAGTCGGGGGTTGGGCGAGCAGTACTTC. V and J are TRBV7-2 and TRBJ2-7; perhaps TRBD2 as D (6 bases). V lost 6 bases, J lost 6 bases, and 18 bases lay in between. Germline V CDR1 and CDR2: SGHTA, FQGNSA. This CDR3 has 14 residues. The variable domain in full, with the rest retrieved from reference TRBV7-2 and TRBJ2-7, is GAGVSQSPSNKVTEKGKDVELRCDPISGHTALYWYRQSLGQGLEFLIYFQGNSAPDKSGLPSDRFSAERTGGSVSTLTIQRTQQEDSAVYLCASSLSRGLGEQYFGPGTRLTVT.

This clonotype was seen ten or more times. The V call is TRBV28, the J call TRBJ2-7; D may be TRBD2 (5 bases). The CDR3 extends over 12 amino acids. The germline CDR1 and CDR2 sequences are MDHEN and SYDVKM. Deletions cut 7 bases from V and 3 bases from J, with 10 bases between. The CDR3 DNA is TGTGCCAGCAACACAGCGGTCTACGAGCAGTACTTC. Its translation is CASNTAVYEQYF.

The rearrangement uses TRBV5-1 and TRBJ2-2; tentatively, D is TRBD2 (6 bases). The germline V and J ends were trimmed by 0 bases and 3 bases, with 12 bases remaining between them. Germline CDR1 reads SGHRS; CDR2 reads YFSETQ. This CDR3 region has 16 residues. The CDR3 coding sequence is TGCGCCAGCAGCTTGGTCCTTAGCGGTCACACCGGGGAGCTGTTTTTT. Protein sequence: CASSLVLSGHTGELFF.

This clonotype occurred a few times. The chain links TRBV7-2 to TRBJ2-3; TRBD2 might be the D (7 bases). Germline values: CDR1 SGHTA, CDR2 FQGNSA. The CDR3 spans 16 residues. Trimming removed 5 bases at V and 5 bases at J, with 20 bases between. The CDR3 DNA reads TGTGCCAGCAGCCTAGTGGCGGGGGCCGGGTTAGATACGCAGTATTTT. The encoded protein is CASSLVAGAGLDTQYF.

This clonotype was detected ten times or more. Here the CDR3 reads CSAARDQYEQYF. The CDR3 DNA is TGCAGTGCTGCCCGGGACCAATACGAGCAGTACTTC. The chain uses TRBV20-1 and TRBJ2-7; D possibly matches TRBD1 or TRBD2 (5 bases each). Deletions cut 5 bases from V and 4 bases from J, with 12 bases between. From germline, CDR1 is DFQATT and CDR2 SNEGSKA (reference sequence). The CDR3 totals 12 residues.

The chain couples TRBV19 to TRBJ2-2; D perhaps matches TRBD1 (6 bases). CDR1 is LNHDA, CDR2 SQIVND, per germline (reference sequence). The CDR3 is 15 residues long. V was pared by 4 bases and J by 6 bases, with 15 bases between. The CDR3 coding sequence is TGTGCCAGTAGTAATGTTGGGGGCGCATCCGGGGAGCTGTTTTTT. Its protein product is CASSNVGGASGELFF.

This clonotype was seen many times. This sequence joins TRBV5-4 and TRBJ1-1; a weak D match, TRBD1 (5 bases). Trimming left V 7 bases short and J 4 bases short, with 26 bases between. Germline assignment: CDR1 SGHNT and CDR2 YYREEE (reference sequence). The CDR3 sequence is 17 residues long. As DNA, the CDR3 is TGTGCCAGCGAGGGTTACCCCGGGGCCGGTGGGAGCACTGAAGCTTTCTTT. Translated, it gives CASEGYPGAGGSTEAFF.

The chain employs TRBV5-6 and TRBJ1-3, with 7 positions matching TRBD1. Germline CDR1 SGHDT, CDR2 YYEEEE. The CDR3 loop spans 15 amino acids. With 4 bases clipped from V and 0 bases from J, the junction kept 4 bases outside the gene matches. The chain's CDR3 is CASSLRDSSGNTIYF. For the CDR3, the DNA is TGTGCCAGCAGCCTCCGGGACAGCTCTGGAAACACCATATATTTT.